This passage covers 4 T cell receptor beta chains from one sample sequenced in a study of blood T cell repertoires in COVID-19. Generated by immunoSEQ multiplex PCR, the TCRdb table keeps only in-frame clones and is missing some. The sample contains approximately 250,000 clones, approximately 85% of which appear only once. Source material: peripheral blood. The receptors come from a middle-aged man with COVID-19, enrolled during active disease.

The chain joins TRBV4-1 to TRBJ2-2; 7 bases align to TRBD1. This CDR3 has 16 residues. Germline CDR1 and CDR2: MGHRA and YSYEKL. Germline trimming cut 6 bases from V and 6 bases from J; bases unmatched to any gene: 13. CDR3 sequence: CASRATTVRGSGELFF. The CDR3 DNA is TGCGCCAGCAGAGCAACAACCGTCAGGGGGTCCGGGGAGCTGTTTTTT.

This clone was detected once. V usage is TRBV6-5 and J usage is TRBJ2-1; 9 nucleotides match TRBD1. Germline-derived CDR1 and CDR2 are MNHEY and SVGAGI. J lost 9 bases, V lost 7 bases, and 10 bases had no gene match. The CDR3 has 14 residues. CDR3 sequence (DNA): TGTGCCAGCACCCGACAGGGGGAAATGGCTGAGCAGTTCTTC. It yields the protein CASTRQGEMAEQFF.

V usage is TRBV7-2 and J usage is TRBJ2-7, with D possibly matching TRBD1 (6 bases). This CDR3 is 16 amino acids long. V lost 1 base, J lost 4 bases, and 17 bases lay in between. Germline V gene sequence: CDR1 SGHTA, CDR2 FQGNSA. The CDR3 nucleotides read TGTGCCAGCAGCTTAGTTACCAGGGGTCTTAGATACGAGCAGTACTTC. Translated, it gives CASSLVTRGLRYEQYF. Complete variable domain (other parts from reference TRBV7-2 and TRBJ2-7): GAGVSQSPSNKVTEKGKDVELRCDPISGHTALYWYRQSLGQGLEFLIYFQGNSAPDKSGLPSDRFSAERTGGSVSTLTIQRTQQEDSAVYLCASSLVTRGLRYEQYFGPGTRLTVT.

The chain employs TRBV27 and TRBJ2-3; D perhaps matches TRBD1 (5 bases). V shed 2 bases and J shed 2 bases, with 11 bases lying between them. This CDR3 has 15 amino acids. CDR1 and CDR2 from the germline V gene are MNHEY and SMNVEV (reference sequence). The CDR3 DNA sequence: TGTGCCAGCAGTTTACGAAGGACAAACACAGATACGCAGTATTTT. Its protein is CASSLRRTNTDTQYF.